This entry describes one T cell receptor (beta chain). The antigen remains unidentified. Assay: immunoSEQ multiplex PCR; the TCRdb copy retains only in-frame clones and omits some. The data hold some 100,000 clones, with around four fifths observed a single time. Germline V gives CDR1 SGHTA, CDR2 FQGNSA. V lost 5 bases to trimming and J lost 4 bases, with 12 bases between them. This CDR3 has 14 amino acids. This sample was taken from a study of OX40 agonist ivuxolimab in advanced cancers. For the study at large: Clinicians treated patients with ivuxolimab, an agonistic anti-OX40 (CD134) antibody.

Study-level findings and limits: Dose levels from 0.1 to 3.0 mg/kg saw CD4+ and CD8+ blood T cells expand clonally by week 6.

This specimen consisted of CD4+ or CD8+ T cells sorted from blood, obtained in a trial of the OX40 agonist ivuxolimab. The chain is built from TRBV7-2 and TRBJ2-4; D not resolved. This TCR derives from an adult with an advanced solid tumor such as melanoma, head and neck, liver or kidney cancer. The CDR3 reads CASSNALKKNIQYF. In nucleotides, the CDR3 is TGTGCCAGCAGCAACGCCTTGAAAAAAAACATTCAGTACTTC.